The source of this T cell receptor beta chain is a study of Tregs in tolerant kidney transplant recipients. Regarding this clone: The antigen remains undetermined.

The CDR3 has 15 residues. The V and J ends lost 7 bases and 0 bases respectively, with 16 bases between them. CDR1 MNHNS and CDR2 SASEGT come from the germline V gene. Study-level findings and limits: Findings come from small patient numbers and require larger validation.

TCRdb's table, derived via immunoSEQ multiplex PCR, lists solely in-frame clones and lacks some. The table lists about 44,000 clones, roughly 95% of them singletons, with 0.37% in the top ten. V is TRBV6-1 and J is TRBJ2-7; D is possibly TRBD1 (8 bases). The sequence was obtained from a human donor in good health. Material for sequencing was Tregs from blood cultured with allogeneic cells. The CDR3 region is CASKWGGTGSYEQYF. CDR3 DNA: TGTGCCAGCAAATGGGGGGGGACAGGCTCCTACGAGCAGTACTTC.